This is a list of T cell receptor beta chains from one sample in a study. TCRdb ran MiXCR on the 5' RACE reads and lists one entry per CDR3 protein. The sample includes 50,000 to 75,000 distinct CDR3 sequences, under 25% of them seen just once. The sequenced material came from memory CD4+ T cells sorted from a lymph node. The receptors derive from a female donor with breast cancer. CDR3s include the opening cysteine and the closing phenylalanine or tryptophan. D genes are given only for firm matches. Some rows mark clone size as missing; the rest say once, few, many or name a class of expanded clone.

cdr3_aa cdr3_nt d_call j_call clone_size v_call
CASRTGLREPQHF TGTGCCAGCAGGACAGGGCTCAGAGAGCCCCAGCATTTT TRBD1 TRBJ1-5 few TRBV6-1
CASSPLGPGANVLTF TGTGCCAGCAGCCCGTTGGGACCTGGGGCCAACGTCCTGACTTTC . TRBJ2-6 few TRBV9
CASSQPRSSYNSPLHF TGTGCCAGCAGCCAACCAAGGAGCTCCTATAATTCACCCCTCCACTTT . TRBJ1-6 . TRBV6-5
CAISESRGTPLGPQHF TGTGCCATCAGTGAGTCGAGAGGGACTCCACTAGGGCCCCAGCATTTT . TRBJ1-5 few TRBV10-3
CATSDPSAGPDSEQYF TGTGCCACCAGTGACCCTTCGGCGGGACCCGACTCTGAGCAGTACTTC . TRBJ2-7 few TRBV24-1
CSASKEGANTGELFF TGCAGTGCTAGTAAGGAGGGCGCGAACACCGGGGAGCTGTTTTTT . TRBJ2-2 few TRBV20-1
CSARGTQLRGYTF TGCAGTGCTAGAGGGACCCAGCTCAGGGGCTACACCTTC . TRBJ1-2 many TRBV20-1
CASSFYNSEQFF TGTGCCAGCAGCTTCTACAATTCTGAGCAGTTCTTC . TRBJ2-1 many TRBV7-3
CASSSGGFEQFF TGTGCCAGCAGCTCGGGTGGATTTGAGCAGTTCTTC . TRBJ2-1 many TRBV5-6
CSVVIISGVYEQYF TGCAGCGTTGTGATCATATCTGGTGTCTACGAGCAGTACTTC . TRBJ2-7 few TRBV29-1
CASKDSGYYYEQYF TGTGCCAGCAAGGATAGCGGCTATTACTACGAGCAGTACTTC . TRBJ2-7 . TRBV6-2/TRBV6-3
CSAKRSGIQYF TGCAGTGCTAAGAGAAGCGGCATTCAGTACTTC . TRBJ2-4 few TRBV20-1
CSASRGPGTEAFF TGCAGTGCTAGCAGGGGACCAGGGACTGAAGCTTTCTTT . TRBJ1-1 many TRBV20-1
CASTKQGSNSPLHF TGTGCCAGCACCAAGCAAGGGAGTAATTCACCCCTCCACTTT . TRBJ1-6 . TRBV11-3
CASSQTLGSYNSPLHF TGCGCCAGCAGCCAGACCCTAGGCTCCTATAATTCACCCCTCCACTTT . TRBJ1-6 once TRBV4-3
CASSAKDTQYF TGTGCCAGCAGTGCTAAAGATACGCAGTATTTT . TRBJ2-3 . TRBV2
CSARGAGPEQYF TGCAGTGCTAGGGGGGCGGGGCCCGAGCAGTACTTC . TRBJ2-7 . TRBV20-1
CASGRFGTEAFF TGTGCCAGCGGCAGGTTTGGCACTGAAGCTTTCTTT . TRBJ1-1 . TRBV5-6